A single sample is the source of the 11 T cell receptor beta chains below, sequenced in a study of cytomegalovirus exposure and HLA in healthy donors. Vbeta (60) and Jbeta (13) primers were used in the PCR. Profiled with immunoSEQ multiplex PCR; TCRdb holds only in-frame clones, not every one. The sample carries 120,000 to 150,000 clones, 82% recorded once. The sample taken for sequencing was PBMCs. These receptors were collected from a man aged 18 to 29 in good health and CMV-seropositive.

Written as DNA, the CDR3 is TGTGCCACCAACCATTGGGGGGACGAAAAACTGTTTTTT. Its translation is CATNHWGDEKLFF. The V gene is TRBV25-1, the J gene TRBJ1-4; TRBD1 is a possible D gene (5 bases). Germline V gene sequence: CDR1 MGHDK, CDR2 SYGVNS. V was pared by 10 bases and J by 8 bases, with 17 bases between. CDR3 size: 13 residues.

CDR3 protein: CSAMTGLYGYTF. DNA for the CDR3: TGCAGCGCTATGACAGGACTCTATGGCTACACCTTC. The V and J genes are TRBV29-1 and TRBJ1-2; a weak D match, TRBD1 (6 bases). Germline CDR1 is SQVTM and CDR2 is ANQGSEA. The ends were cut back, 7 bases at V and 4 bases at J, with 13 bases in the middle. The CDR3 contains 12 residues.

The chain uses TRBV5-4 and TRBJ2-5; the D gene is possibly TRBD2 (6 bases). Trimming stripped 4 bases from V and 0 bases from J, with 16 bases between. CDR1 SGHNT and CDR2 YYREEE come from the germline V gene (reference sequence). The CDR3 is 16 residues long. The CDR3 coding sequence is TGTGCCAGCAGCCTCCTGGGGCGGGGTTACCAAGAGACCCAGTACTTC. It yields the protein CASSLLGRGYQETQYF.

J is TRBJ2-7 and V is TRBV6-1; unclear D gene. V gave up 4 bases and J gave up 0 bases, with 10 bases separating them. CDR3 length equals 14 residues. Germline V gene lookup returns CDR1 MNHNS and CDR2 SASEGT. Here the CDR3 DNA reads TGTGCCAGCAGTGGACAAGAGAGCTCCTACGAGCAGTACTTC. Translating gives CASSGQESSYEQYF.

This clone showed up just a few times. V is TRBV4-2 and J is TRBJ2-3, with 7 bases aligning to TRBD2. CDR3 length equals 17 residues. With V trimmed by 1 base and J by 0 bases, 7 bases remained unmatched. Germline CDR1 is LGHNA and CDR2 is YNFKEQ. Here the CDR3 reads CASSQGPSGTSTDTQYF. CDR3 bases: TGTGCCAGCAGCCAAGGACCTAGCGGAACTAGCACAGATACGCAGTATTTT.

The chain couples TRBV19 to TRBJ1-5; the D gene is possibly TRBD1 (5 bases). The CDR3 sequence is 15 residues long. V shed 9 bases and J shed 6 bases, with 21 bases lying between them. Germline CDR1 is LNHDA and CDR2 is SQIVND (reference sequence). CDR3 nucleotide sequence: TGTGCCAGCTCTCTCTCAGGGCACCTGGGTCAGCCCCAGCATTTT. It is translated as CASSLSGHLGQPQHF. Drawing the rest from reference TRBV19 and TRBJ1-5, the complete variable domain is DGGITQSPKYLFRKEGQNVTLSCEQNLNHDAMYWYRQDPGQGLRLIYYSQIVNDFQKGDIAEGYSVSREKKESFPLTVTSAQKNPTAFYLCASSLSGHLGQPQHFGDGTRLSIL.

The table lists this clone with a few counts. This rearrangement joins TRBV5-1 to TRBJ2-1; TRBD2 agrees at 12 bases. The CDR3 runs 16 residues. Trimming cost V 1 base and J 1 base; bases outside gene matches: 0. Germline values: CDR1 SGHRS, CDR2 YFSETQ. The CDR3 loop is CASSLTSGRSYNEQFF. The CDR3 region has the DNA TGCGCCAGCAGCTTGACTAGCGGGAGGTCCTACAATGAGCAGTTCTTC.

This clone was observed a few times. The chain joins TRBV5-6 to TRBJ2-1; 7 bases fit TRBD2. This CDR3 is 16 amino acids long. V dropped 5 bases and J dropped 2; count of bases not matched to a gene: 10. The germline CDR1 and CDR2 sequences are SGHDT and YYEEEE. This CDR3 reads CASSLRLAGTYNEQFF. The CDR3 DNA follows: TGTGCCAGCAGTCTTAGACTAGCCGGGACCTACAATGAGCAGTTCTTC. The full variable domain, completed using reference TRBV5-6 and TRBJ2-1, is DAGVTQSPTHLIKTRGQQVTLRCSPKSGHDTVSWYQQALGQGPQFIFQYYEEEERQRGNFPDRFSGHQFPNYSSELNVNALLLGDSALYLCASSLRLAGTYNEQFFGPGTRLTVL.

This chain links TRBV28 with TRBJ1-2, with a weak D call TRBD1 (5 bases). The germline V gene encodes CDR1 MDHEN and CDR2 SYDVKM. The V end was cut by 6 bases, the J end by 5 bases, with 19 bases between. This CDR3 is 15 amino acids long. CDR3: CASSVQGVGWYGYTF. CDR3 DNA sequence: TGTGCCAGCAGCGTCCAGGGTGTAGGATGGTATGGCTACACCTTC.

The chain carries TRBV30 and TRBJ1-2; D is unresolved. V gave up 6 bases and J gave up 3 bases, with 17 bases separating them. The germline CDR1 and CDR2 sequences are GTSNPN and SVGIG (reference sequence). CDR3 length: 14 amino acids. In nucleotides, the CDR3 is TGTGCCTGCTCTCTCACTGACTATTACTATGGCTACACCTTC. This gives the protein CACSLTDYYYGYTF. The full variable domain, in which reference TRBV30 and TRBJ1-2 provide the parts outside the CDR3, is SQTIHQWPATLVQPVGSPLSLECTVEGTSNPNLYWYRQAAGRGLQLLFYSVGIGQISSEVPQNLSASRPQDRQFILSSKKLLLSDSGFYLCACSLTDYYYGYTFGSGTRLTVV.

The chain couples TRBV25-1 to TRBJ2-5; 7 positions match TRBD2. Germline CDR1 reads MGHDK; CDR2 reads SYGVNS. This CDR3 comprises 18 residues. V lost 5 bases and J lost 2; bases outside the gene matches: 17. This chain's CDR3 is CASSPMIRAGAVQETQYF. The CDR3 DNA follows: TGTGCCAGCAGTCCAATGATCCGGGCGGGAGCCGTTCAAGAGACCCAGTACTTC.